Listed below are T cell receptor beta chains from one sample, sequenced in a study of response to subunit inactivated influenza vaccine. TCRdb re-analysed the RT-PCR reads in MiXCR, keeping a single row per CDR3 protein. The repertoire includes over 450,000 distinct CDR3 sequences, 13% of them detected once, and around 14% sits in the top ten. Sequenced material: PBMCs from blood, taken about 40 days after vaccination. Receptor source: a man aged 45-65 years who received an inactivated influenza vaccine. Each CDR3 is given with its conserved first and last residue. Fields, in order: D gene, J gene, V gene, CDR3 length, clone size, CDR3 protein, CDR3 DNA. A D gene is named only where the DNA matches it firmly. The size entry is marked missing in some rows and otherwise reads once, few, many or a size class.

d_call: -
j_call: TRBJ1-2
v_call: TRBV4-2
cdr3_length: 18
clone_size: few
cdr3_aa: CASSQDLPGARPVLGYTF
cdr3_nt: TGTGCCAGCAGCCAAGATCTCCCCGGGGCGCGACCCGTTTTGGGCTACACCTTC

d_call: -
j_call: TRBJ2-7
v_call: TRBV4-3
cdr3_length: 17
clone_size: many
cdr3_aa: CASSQDRARGALYEQYF
cdr3_nt: TGCGCCAGCAGCCAAGATCGGGCCCGAGGTGCCCTCTACGAGCAGTACTTC

d_call: -
j_call: TRBJ1-1
v_call: TRBV25-1
cdr3_length: 15
clone_size: few
cdr3_aa: CASSEFRVEGTEAFF
cdr3_nt: TGTGCCAGCAGTGAATTTCGGGTAGAAGGGACTGAAGCTTTCTTT

d_call: -
j_call: TRBJ2-6
v_call: TRBV20-1
cdr3_length: 16
clone_size: few
cdr3_aa: CSASWGPVSGANVLTF
cdr3_nt: TGCAGTGCTAGCTGGGGCCCCGTCTCTGGGGCCAACGTCCTGACTTTC

d_call: TRBD2
j_call: TRBJ2-1
v_call: TRBV27
cdr3_length: 15
clone_size: many
cdr3_aa: CASSHRRGASNEQFF
cdr3_nt: TGTGCCAGCAGCCATCGGCGGGGGGCGAGCAATGAGCAGTTCTTC

d_call: -
j_call: TRBJ2-3
v_call: TRBV10-3
cdr3_length: 13
clone_size: few
cdr3_aa: CASGPGSVDTQYF
cdr3_nt: TGTGCCTCCGGACCGGGAAGTGTCGATACGCAGTATTTT

d_call: TRBD2
j_call: TRBJ2-3
v_call: TRBV7-9
cdr3_length: 15
clone_size: -
cdr3_aa: CASSSIAGGVDTQYF
cdr3_nt: TGTGCCAGCAGCTCGATAGCGGGAGGAGTAGATACGCAGTATTTT

d_call: TRBD2
j_call: TRBJ2-5
v_call: TRBV20-1
cdr3_length: 15
clone_size: -
cdr3_aa: CSAIGLASIQETHYF
cdr3_nt: TGCAGTGCTATCGGACTAGCGAGTATTCAAGAGACCCACTACTTC

d_call: -
j_call: TRBJ2-2
v_call: TRBV4-2
cdr3_length: 15
clone_size: -
cdr3_aa: CASSQEGGLAGELFF
cdr3_nt: TGTGCCAGCAGCCAAGAAGGGGGGTTAGCCGGGGAGCTGTTTTTT

d_call: TRBD1
j_call: TRBJ2-5
v_call: TRBV14
cdr3_length: 15
clone_size: -
cdr3_aa: CASSPGTDSQETQYF
cdr3_nt: TGTGCCAGCAGCCCTGGGACAGACTCACAAGAGACCCAGTACTTC

d_call: -
j_call: TRBJ2-2
v_call: TRBV11-2
cdr3_length: 17
clone_size: many
cdr3_aa: CASSLVGQQMNTGELFF
cdr3_nt: TGTGCCAGCAGCTTAGTTGGTCAGCAGATGAACACCGGGGAGCTGTTTTTT

d_call: -
j_call: TRBJ2-3
v_call: TRBV19
cdr3_length: 12
clone_size: -
cdr3_aa: CASSVRTDTQYF
cdr3_nt: TGTGCCAGTAGTGTCCGGACCGACACGCAGTATTTT

d_call: -
j_call: TRBJ1-1
v_call: TRBV27
cdr3_length: 14
clone_size: few
cdr3_aa: CASSFGQSNTEAFF
cdr3_nt: TGTGCCAGCAGTTTTGGACAGTCGAACACTGAAGCTTTCTTT

d_call: -
j_call: TRBJ2-7
v_call: TRBV29-1
cdr3_length: 12
clone_size: many
cdr3_aa: CSVRDQLYEQYF
cdr3_nt: TGCAGCGTCCGGGATCAACTCTACGAGCAGTACTTC

d_call: -
j_call: TRBJ2-1
v_call: TRBV6-2/TRBV6-3
cdr3_length: 14
clone_size: few
cdr3_aa: CASSYLNELNEQFF
cdr3_nt: TGTGCCAGCAGTTACCTGAACGAGCTCAATGAGCAGTTCTTC

d_call: -
j_call: TRBJ2-5
v_call: TRBV5-1
cdr3_length: 12
clone_size: few
cdr3_aa: CASSGTEETQYF
cdr3_nt: TGCGCCAGCAGCGGAACAGAAGAGACCCAGTACTTC

d_call: -
j_call: TRBJ1-5
v_call: TRBV5-1
cdr3_length: 15
clone_size: -
cdr3_aa: CASSPDGRVGQPQHF
cdr3_nt: TGCGCCAGCAGCCCGGACGGCAGGGTCGGTCAGCCCCAGCATTTT

d_call: TRBD2
j_call: TRBJ2-4
v_call: TRBV7-2
cdr3_length: 16
clone_size: -
cdr3_aa: CASSTSIAGRRNIQYF
cdr3_nt: TGTGCCAGCAGCACTTCAATAGCGGGAAGGAGAAACATTCAGTACTTC

d_call: -
j_call: TRBJ2-6
v_call: TRBV29-1
cdr3_length: 14
clone_size: many
cdr3_aa: CSTAGTSGANVLTF
cdr3_nt: TGCAGCACCGCTGGAACCTCTGGGGCCAACGTCCTGACTTTC

d_call: TRBD1
j_call: TRBJ2-5
v_call: TRBV6-2/TRBV6-3
cdr3_length: 14
clone_size: many
cdr3_aa: CASSLRRGRETQYF
cdr3_nt: TGTGCCAGCAGTCTCCGCAGGGGGCGTGAGACCCAGTACTTC

d_call: -
j_call: TRBJ1-2
v_call: TRBV9
cdr3_length: 13
clone_size: -
cdr3_aa: CASSAGDRTGYTF
cdr3_nt: TGTGCCAGCAGCGCGGGAGACAGGACTGGCTACACCTTC

d_call: TRBD1
j_call: TRBJ2-2
v_call: TRBV11-2
cdr3_length: 16
clone_size: few
cdr3_aa: CASSPVQGLKTGELFF
cdr3_nt: TGTGCCAGCAGCCCGGTACAGGGGCTCAAAACCGGGGAGCTGTTTTTT

d_call: TRBD2
j_call: TRBJ2-1
v_call: TRBV7-9
cdr3_length: 15
clone_size: once
cdr3_aa: CASSPLAGVEYLQFF
cdr3_nt: TGTGCCAGCAGCCCCCTAGCGGGGGTTGAATATTTGCAGTTCTTC

d_call: -
j_call: TRBJ2-7
v_call: TRBV4-3
cdr3_length: 15
clone_size: few
cdr3_aa: CASSLARQGGNEQYF
cdr3_nt: TGCGCCAGCAGCCTAGCCCGACAGGGAGGTAACGAGCAGTACTTC

d_call: TRBD1
j_call: TRBJ2-2
v_call: TRBV12-3/TRBV12-4
cdr3_length: 16
clone_size: many
cdr3_aa: CASRLGTGVMTGELFF
cdr3_nt: TGTGCCAGCAGACTCGGGACAGGGGTGATGACCGGGGAGCTGTTTTTT

d_call: TRBD2
j_call: TRBJ2-3
v_call: TRBV11-1
cdr3_length: 19
clone_size: -
cdr3_aa: CASSDWTSGRELRSDTQYF
cdr3_nt: TGTGCCAGCAGCGACTGGACTAGCGGGAGGGAATTGAGATCAGATACGCAGTATTTT

d_call: TRBD1
j_call: TRBJ1-1
v_call: TRBV12-3/TRBV12-4
cdr3_length: 15
clone_size: few
cdr3_aa: CASSLLAGGFTEAFF
cdr3_nt: TGTGCCAGCAGTTTATTAGCAGGGGGCTTCACTGAAGCTTTCTTT

d_call: -
j_call: TRBJ1-5
v_call: TRBV23-1
cdr3_length: 17
clone_size: -
cdr3_aa: CASSQVTQGFSNQPQHF
cdr3_nt: TGCGCCAGCAGTCAAGTGACACAGGGTTTTAGCAATCAGCCCCAGCATTTT

d_call: -
j_call: TRBJ2-1
v_call: TRBV7-2
cdr3_length: 13
clone_size: -
cdr3_aa: CASSQLLATEQFF
cdr3_nt: TGTGCCAGCAGCCAGCTCCTAGCGACAGAGCAGTTCTTC

d_call: -
j_call: TRBJ1-6
v_call: TRBV20-1
cdr3_length: 14
clone_size: -
cdr3_aa: CSARTGSGQSPLHF
cdr3_nt: TGCAGTGCCCGAACAGGGTCAGGACAGTCACCCCTCCACTTT

d_call: -
j_call: TRBJ1-4
v_call: TRBV20-1
cdr3_length: 16
clone_size: -
cdr3_aa: CCARVYSYATNEKLFF
cdr3_nt: TGCTGTGCTAGAGTTTACAGCTATGCAACTAATGAAAAACTGTTTTTT

d_call: TRBD2
j_call: TRBJ2-1
v_call: TRBV6-2/TRBV6-3
cdr3_length: 17
clone_size: few
cdr3_aa: CASSFLESSGSWNEQFF
cdr3_nt: TGTGCCAGCAGTTTCCTCGAGAGTAGCGGGAGTTGGAATGAGCAGTTCTTC